This T cell receptor (beta chain) was sequenced for a study of response to subunit inactivated influenza vaccine. This CDR3 has 14 residues. Germline V gene sequence: CDR1 MNHEY, CDR2 SVGEGT. V was trimmed by 8 bases and J by 8 bases, leaving 16 bases between them. In its sample, this clonotype was seen a few times. MiXCR, applied by TCRdb to the RT-PCR reads, yields one record per CDR3 protein. The sample includes about 170,000 distinct CDR3 sequences, around 12% seen only once; the top ten take roughly 29%. These data were also filed under a second study, of T cells expressing NK-cell markers. That report adds: Synthesis of TCR beta cDNA relied on 5'RACE template switching carrying UMIs. Six or seven donors had dominant NKG2C+ clonotypes that comprised roughly 1.0-7.0% of their CD8+ T cells. Four donors showed these clonotypes also leading the CD3+CD56-NKG2C+ fraction.

The sequencing used CD8+ T cells sorted from PBMCs, collected 11 to 12 days after vaccination. The TCR was taken from a man aged 50 or older who received an inactivated influenza vaccine. The V gene is TRBV6-2 or TRBV6-3, the J gene TRBJ1-6; D call uncertain. Here the CDR3 DNA reads TGTGCCAGCGGGGTACGCCAACCCTATTCACCCCTCCACTTT. Translating gives CASGVRQPYSPLHF.